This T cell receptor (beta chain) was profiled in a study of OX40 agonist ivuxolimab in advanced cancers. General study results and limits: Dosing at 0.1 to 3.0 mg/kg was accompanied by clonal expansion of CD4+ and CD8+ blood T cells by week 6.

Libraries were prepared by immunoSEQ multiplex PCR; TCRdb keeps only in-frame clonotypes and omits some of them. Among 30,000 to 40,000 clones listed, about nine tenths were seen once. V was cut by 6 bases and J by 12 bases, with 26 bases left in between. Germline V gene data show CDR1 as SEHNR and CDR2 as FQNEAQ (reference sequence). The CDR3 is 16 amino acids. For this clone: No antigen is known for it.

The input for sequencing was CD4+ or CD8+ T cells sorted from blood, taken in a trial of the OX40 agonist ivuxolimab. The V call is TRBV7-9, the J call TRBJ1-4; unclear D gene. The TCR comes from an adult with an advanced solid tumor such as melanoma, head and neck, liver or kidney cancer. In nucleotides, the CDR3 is TGTGCCAGCAGTTACCTCTCTGGAATCTCATCGGTAGAACTGTTTTTT. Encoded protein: CASSYLSGISSVELFF.